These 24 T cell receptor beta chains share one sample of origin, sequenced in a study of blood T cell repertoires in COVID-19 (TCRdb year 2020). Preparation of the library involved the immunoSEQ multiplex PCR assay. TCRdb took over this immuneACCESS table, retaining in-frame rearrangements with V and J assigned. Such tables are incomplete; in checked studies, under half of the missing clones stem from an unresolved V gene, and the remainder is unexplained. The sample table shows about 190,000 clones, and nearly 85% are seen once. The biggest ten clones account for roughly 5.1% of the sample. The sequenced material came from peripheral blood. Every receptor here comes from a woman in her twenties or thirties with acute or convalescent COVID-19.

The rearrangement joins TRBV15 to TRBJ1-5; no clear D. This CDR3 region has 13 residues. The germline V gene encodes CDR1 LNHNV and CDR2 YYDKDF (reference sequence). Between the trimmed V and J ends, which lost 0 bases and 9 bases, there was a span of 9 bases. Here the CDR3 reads CATSRDRGSPQHF. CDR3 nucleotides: TGTGCCACCAGCAGAGATAGAGGATCGCCCCAGCATTTT. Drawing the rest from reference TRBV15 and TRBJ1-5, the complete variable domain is DAMVIQNPRYQVTQFGKPVTLSCSQTLNHNVMYWYQQKSSQAPKLLFHYYDKDFNNEADTPDNFQSRRPNTSFCFLDIRSPGLGDTAMYLCATSRDRGSPQHFGDGTRLSIL.

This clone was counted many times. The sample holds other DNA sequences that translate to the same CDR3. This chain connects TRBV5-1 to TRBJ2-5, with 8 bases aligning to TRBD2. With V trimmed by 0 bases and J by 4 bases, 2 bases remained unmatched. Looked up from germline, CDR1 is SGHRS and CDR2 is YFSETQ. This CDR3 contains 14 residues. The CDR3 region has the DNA TGCGCCAGCAGCTTGGGACTAGCGAGAGAGACCCAGTACTTC. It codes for CASSLGLARETQYF. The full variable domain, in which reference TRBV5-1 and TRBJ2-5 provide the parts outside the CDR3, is KAGVTQTPRYLIKTRGQQVTLSCSPISGHRSVSWYQQTPGQGLQFLFEYFSETQRNKGNFPGRFSGRQFSNSRSEMNVSTLELGDSALYLCASSLGLARETQYFGPGTRLLVL.

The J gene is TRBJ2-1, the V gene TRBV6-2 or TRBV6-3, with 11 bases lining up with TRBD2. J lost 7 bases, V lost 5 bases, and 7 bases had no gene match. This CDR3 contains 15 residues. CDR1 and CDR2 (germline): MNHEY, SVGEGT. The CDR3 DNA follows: TGTGCCAGCAGTGAGATAGCGGGGGGGAGAAATGAGCAGTTCTTC. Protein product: CASSEIAGGRNEQFF.

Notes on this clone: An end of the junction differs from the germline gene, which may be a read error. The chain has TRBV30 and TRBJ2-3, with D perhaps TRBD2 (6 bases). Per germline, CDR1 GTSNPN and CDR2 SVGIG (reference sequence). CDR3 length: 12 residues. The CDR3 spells CARSAGSDTQYF. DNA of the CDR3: TGTGCCCGGAGTGCGGGGTCGGATACGCAGTATTTT. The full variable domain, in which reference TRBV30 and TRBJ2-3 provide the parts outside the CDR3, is SQTIHQWPATLVQPVGSPLSLECTVEGTSNPNLYWYRQAAGRGLQLLFYSVGIGQISSEVPQNLSASRPQDRQFILSSKKLLLSDSGFYLCARSAGSDTQYFGPGTRLTVL.

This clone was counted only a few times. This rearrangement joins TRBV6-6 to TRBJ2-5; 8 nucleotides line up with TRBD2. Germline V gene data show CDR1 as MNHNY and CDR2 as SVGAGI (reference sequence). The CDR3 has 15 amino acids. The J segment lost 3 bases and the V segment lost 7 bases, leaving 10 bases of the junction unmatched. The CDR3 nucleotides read TGTGCCAGCACCGATTATCTAGCGGGCAAAGAGACCCAGTACTTC. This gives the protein CASTDYLAGKETQYF.

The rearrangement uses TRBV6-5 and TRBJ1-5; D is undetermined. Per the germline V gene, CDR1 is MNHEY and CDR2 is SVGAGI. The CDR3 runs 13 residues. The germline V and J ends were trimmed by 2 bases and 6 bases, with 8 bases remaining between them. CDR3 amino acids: CASSYDRGQPQHF. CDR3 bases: TGTGCCAGCAGTTACGACCGGGGTCAGCCCCAGCATTTT.

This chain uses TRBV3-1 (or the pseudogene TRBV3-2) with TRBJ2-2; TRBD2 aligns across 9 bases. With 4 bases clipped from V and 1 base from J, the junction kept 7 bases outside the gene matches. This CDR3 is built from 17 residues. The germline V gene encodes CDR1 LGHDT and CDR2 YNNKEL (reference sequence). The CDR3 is CASSLWAGGLNTGELFF. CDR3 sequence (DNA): TGTGCCAGCAGCCTTTGGGCGGGGGGGCTGAACACCGGGGAGCTGTTTTTT.

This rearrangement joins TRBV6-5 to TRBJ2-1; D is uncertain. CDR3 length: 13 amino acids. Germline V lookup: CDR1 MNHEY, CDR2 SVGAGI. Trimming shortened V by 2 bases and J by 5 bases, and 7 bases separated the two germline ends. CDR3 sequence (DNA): TGTGCCAGCAGTTACAAGAGAAACAATGAGCAGTTCTTC. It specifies CASSYKRNNEQFF.

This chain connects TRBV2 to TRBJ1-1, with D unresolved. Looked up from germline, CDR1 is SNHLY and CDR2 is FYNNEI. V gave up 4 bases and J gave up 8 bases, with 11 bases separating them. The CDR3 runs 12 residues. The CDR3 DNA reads TGTGCCAGCAGTGTAACCCGGGTCGAAGCTTTCTTT. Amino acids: CASSVTRVEAFF.

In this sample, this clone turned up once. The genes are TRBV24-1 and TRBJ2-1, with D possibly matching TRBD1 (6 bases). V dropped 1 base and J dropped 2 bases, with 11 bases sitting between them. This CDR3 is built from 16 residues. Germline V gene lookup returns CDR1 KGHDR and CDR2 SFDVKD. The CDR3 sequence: CATSDLGGATYNEQFF. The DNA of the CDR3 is TGTGCCACCAGTGATTTAGGGGGAGCCACCTACAATGAGCAGTTCTTC.

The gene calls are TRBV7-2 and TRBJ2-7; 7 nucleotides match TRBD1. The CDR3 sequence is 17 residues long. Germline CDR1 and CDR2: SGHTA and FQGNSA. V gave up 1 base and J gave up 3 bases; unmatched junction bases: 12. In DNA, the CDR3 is TGTGCCAGCAGCTTAGTGGGACAGCTATACGCAAACTACGAGCAGTACTTC. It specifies CASSLVGQLYANYEQYF.

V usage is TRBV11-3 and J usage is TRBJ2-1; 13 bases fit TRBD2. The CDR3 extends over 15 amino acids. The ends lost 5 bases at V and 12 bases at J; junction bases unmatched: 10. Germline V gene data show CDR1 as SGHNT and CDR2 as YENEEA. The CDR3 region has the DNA TGTGCCAGCAGCCCAAAGGGGACTAGCGGGGAGGTGCAGTTCTTC. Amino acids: CASSPKGTSGEVQFF.

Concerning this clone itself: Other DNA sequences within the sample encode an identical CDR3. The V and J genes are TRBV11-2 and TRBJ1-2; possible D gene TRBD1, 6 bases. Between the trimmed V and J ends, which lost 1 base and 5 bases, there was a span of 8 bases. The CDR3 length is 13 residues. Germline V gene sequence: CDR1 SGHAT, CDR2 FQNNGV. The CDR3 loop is CASSLAQGYGYTF. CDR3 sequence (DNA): TGTGCCAGCAGCTTAGCACAGGGTTATGGCTACACCTTC.

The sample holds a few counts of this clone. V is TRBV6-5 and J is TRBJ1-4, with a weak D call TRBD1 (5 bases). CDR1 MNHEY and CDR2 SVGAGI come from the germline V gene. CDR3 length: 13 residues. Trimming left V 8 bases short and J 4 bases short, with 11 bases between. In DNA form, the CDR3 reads TGTGCCAGCCGGGACGGGAGTAATGAAAAACTGTTTTTT. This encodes CASRDGSNEKLFF.

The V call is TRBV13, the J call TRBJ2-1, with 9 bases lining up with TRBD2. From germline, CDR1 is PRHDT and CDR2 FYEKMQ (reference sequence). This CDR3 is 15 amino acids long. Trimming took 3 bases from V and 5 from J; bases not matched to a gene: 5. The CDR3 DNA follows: TGTGCCAGCAGCTTTGGACTAGCGAGCGACAATGAGCAGTTCTTC. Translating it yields CASSFGLASDNEQFF. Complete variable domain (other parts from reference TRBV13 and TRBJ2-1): AAGVIQSPRHLIKEKRETATLKCYPIPRHDTVYWYQQGPGQDPQFLISFYEKMQSDKGSIPDRFSAQQFSDYHSELNMSSLELGDSALYFCASSFGLASDNEQFFGPGTRLTVL.

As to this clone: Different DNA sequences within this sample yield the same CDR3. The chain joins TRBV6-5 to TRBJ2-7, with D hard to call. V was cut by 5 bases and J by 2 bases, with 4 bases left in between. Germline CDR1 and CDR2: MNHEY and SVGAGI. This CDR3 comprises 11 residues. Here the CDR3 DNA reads TGTGCCAGCAGTAACACCTACGAGCAGTACTTC. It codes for CASSNTYEQYF.

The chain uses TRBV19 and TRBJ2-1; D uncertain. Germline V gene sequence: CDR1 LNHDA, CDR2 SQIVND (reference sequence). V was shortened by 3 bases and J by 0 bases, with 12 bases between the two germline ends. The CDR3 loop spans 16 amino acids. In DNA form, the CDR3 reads TGTGCCAGTAGTATCTTCCCACCGAGCTCCTACAATGAGCAGTTCTTC. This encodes CASSIFPPSSYNEQFF.

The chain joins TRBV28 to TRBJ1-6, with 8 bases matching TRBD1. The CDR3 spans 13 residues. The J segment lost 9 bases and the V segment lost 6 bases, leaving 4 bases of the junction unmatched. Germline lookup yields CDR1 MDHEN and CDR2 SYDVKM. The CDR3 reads CASSQDRVSPLHF. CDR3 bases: TGTGCCAGCAGCCAGGACAGGGTTTCACCCCTCCACTTT.

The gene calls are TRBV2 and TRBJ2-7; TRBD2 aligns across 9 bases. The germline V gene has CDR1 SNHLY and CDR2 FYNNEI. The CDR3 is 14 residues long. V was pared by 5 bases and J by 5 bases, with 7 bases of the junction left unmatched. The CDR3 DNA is TGTGCCAGCAGTTCCAGCGGGGGGATGAACGAGCAGTACTTC. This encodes CASSSSGGMNEQYF.

CDR3 coding DNA: TGCGCCAGCAGCCCCCTCGGGGGAAGGGGTGAAGCTTTCTTT. It yields the protein CASSPLGGRGEAFF. The rearrangement joins TRBV4-1 to TRBJ1-1; D is possibly TRBD1 (5 bases). Germline V gene sequence: CDR1 MGHRA, CDR2 YSYEKL. The CDR3 loop spans 14 amino acids. V was pared by 4 bases and J by 7 bases, with 16 bases between.

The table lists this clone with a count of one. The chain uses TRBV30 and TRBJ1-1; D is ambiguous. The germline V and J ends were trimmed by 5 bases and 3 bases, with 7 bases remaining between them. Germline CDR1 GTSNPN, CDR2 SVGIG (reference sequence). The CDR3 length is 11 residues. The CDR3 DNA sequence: TGTGCCTGGGGGGAGGACACTGAAGCTTTCTTT. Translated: CAWGEDTEAFF. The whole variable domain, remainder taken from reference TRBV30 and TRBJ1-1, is SQTIHQWPATLVQPVGSPLSLECTVEGTSNPNLYWYRQAAGRGLQLLFYSVGIGQISSEVPQNLSASRPQDRQFILSSKKLLLSDSGFYLCAWGEDTEAFFGQGTRLTVV.

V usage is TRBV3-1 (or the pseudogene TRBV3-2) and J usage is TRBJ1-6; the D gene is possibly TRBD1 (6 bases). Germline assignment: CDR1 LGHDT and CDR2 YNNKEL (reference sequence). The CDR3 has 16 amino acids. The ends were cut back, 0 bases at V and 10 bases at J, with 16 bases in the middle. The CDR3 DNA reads TGTGCCAGCAGCCAAGAGCAACAGGGAGCCGTGTCACCCCTCCACTTT. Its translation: CASSQEQQGAVSPLHF.

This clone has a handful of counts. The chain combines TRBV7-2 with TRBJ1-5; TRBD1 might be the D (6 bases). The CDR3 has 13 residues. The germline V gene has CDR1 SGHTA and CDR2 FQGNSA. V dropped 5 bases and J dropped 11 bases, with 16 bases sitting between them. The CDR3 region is CASSRPPDRTQHF. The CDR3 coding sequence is TGTGCCAGCAGCCGACCACCCGACAGGACCCAGCATTTT.

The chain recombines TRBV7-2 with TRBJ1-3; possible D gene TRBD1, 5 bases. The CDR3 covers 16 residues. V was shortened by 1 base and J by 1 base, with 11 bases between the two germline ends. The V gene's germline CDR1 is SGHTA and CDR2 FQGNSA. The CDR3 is CASSLGAGRSGNTIYF. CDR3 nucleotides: TGTGCCAGCAGCTTAGGAGCAGGGAGGTCTGGAAACACCATATATTTT.